Sequencing of this T cell receptor (beta chain) was carried out in a study of blood T cells in healthy people across ages. Overall study context: With template switching, about one barcoded beta molecule was captured per two T cells.

In the case of this clonotype: Its target is not known.

In terms of origin and age, donors were healthy Caucasian individuals from Russia aged 6 to 90. Study-wide points: There was no known CMV status for donors, so expanded clonotype changes were possibly confounded.

Through a sample-barcoded 5' primer and a J-beta primer mix, a second PCR was run for roughly 7 to 11 cycles. With 12 random nucleotides, a template-switch adaptor tagged each individual cDNA molecule. TCRdb analysed the 5' RACE reads with MiXCR anew, one entry per CDR3 protein. The sample shows hundreds of thousands of distinct CDR3 sequences, roughly three fifths of them seen only once. CDR1 is SQVTM and CDR2 is ANQGSEA in the germline V gene. V was pared by 7 bases and J by 0 bases, with 16 bases between. The CDR3 is 15 residues long. Sequenced sample: blood. The receptor was isolated from a man in his 60s in good health. This rearrangement joins TRBV29-1 to TRBJ2-1; the D call may be TRBD1 or TRBD2 (5 bases each). CDR3 amino acids: CSAKRDLSSYNEQFF. The CDR3 coding sequence is TGCAGCGCCAAAAGGGACCTAAGCTCCTACAATGAGCAGTTCTTC.